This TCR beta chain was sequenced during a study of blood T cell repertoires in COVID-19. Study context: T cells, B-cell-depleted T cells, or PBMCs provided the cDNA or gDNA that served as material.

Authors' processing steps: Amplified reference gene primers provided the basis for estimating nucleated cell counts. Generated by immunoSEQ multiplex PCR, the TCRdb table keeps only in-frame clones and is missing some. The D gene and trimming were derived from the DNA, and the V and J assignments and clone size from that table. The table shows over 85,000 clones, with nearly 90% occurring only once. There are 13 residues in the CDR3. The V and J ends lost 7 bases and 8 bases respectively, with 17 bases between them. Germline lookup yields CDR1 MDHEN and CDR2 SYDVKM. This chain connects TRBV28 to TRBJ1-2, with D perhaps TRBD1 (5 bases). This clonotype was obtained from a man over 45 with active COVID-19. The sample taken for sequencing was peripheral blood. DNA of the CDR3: TGTGCCAGCATTAAAAGGGGCTCAGGGGGCTACACCTTC. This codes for CASIKRGSGGYTF.